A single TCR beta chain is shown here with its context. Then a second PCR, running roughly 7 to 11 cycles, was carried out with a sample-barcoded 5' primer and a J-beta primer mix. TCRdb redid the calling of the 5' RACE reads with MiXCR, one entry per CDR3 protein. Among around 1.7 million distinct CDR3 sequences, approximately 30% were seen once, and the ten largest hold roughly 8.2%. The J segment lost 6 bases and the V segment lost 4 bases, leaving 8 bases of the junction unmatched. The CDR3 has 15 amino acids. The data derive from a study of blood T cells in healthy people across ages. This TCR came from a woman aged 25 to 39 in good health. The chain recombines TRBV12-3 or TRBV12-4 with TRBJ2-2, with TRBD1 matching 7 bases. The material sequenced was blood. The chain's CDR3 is CASSSITGEAGELFF. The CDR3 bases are TGTGCCAGCAGTTCTATAACAGGGGAAGCCGGGGAGCTGTTTTTT.